Listed below are T cell receptor beta chains from one sample, sequenced in a study of cytomegalovirus exposure and HLA in healthy donors. The data were produced by immunoSEQ multiplex PCR, yet TCRdb's version contains in-frame clones alone and is incomplete. The sample holds about 110,000 clones, approximately 89% seen once. Sequenced sample: PBMCs. These receptors came from a woman between 18 and 29 years old in good health and CMV-seronegative. The CDR3 runs from the conserved cysteine through the conserved F or W. D genes are given only for firm matches. Clone sizes are given selectively: once, few, many, or a class where the clone is expanded.

CDR3 DNA | CDR3 protein | J gene | clone size | CDR3 length | D gene | V gene
TGTGCCAGCAGTTACTCTACCGGAGGACTGTTTTTT | CASSYSTGGLFF | TRBJ1-4 | - | 12 | - | TRBV6-6
TGTGCCAGCACCATAGGACAGGGATCCTACGAGCAGTACTTC | CASTIGQGSYEQYF | TRBJ2-7 | - | 14 | TRBD1 | TRBV6-5
TGTGCCAGCAGCTTAGTAGCTAGCATCGGCTCCTACAATGAGCAGTTCTTC | CASSLVASIGSYNEQFF | TRBJ2-1 | - | 17 | - | TRBV11-1
TGTGCCAGCAGCCAGGGAGACAGGGGCTCCTACAATGAGCAGTTCTTC | CASSQGDRGSYNEQFF | TRBJ2-1 | few | 16 | TRBD1 | TRBV4-2
TGTGCCAGCAGCCTCGGACAGTACGAGCAGTACTTC | CASSLGQYEQYF | TRBJ2-7 | - | 12 | - | TRBV5-6
TGCGCCAGCAGCTTGGCTGGGACAGGGGGAGAGACCCAGTACTTC | CASSLAGTGGETQYF | TRBJ2-5 | - | 15 | TRBD1 | TRBV5-1
TGTGCCATCAGTGAGTCGAAAGGTGGGCAGGGGGGCGAGCAGTACTTC | CAISESKGGQGGEQYF | TRBJ2-7 | - | 16 | - | TRBV10-3
TGTGCCAGCTCACCGGCGGGGACAGCTATAGATTATGGCTACACCTTC | CASSPAGTAIDYGYTF | TRBJ1-2 | once | 16 | TRBD1 | TRBV18
TGCGCCAGCAGCCAAGACGGGGGGCCAGATGAAAAACTGTTTTTT | CASSQDGGPDEKLFF | TRBJ1-4 | - | 15 | - | TRBV4-1
TGCGCCAGCAGCCAGCGCCCAGGGACAGAGGACACTGAAGCTTTCTTT | CASSQRPGTEDTEAFF | TRBJ1-1 | - | 16 | TRBD1 | TRBV4-1
TGTGCCAGCAGTTATCGCCCTAGCGATCGGTTCTTC | CASSYRPSDRFF | TRBJ2-1 | - | 12 | - | TRBV6-6
TGTGCCAGCAGTTACAATGGAGGGATTGACAATGAGCAGTTCTTC | CASSYNGGIDNEQFF | TRBJ2-1 | - | 15 | - | TRBV6-6
TGTGCCAGCAGTTTAAGAATAGGACAGGCCTCTGGGGCCAACGTCCTGACTTTC | CASSLRIGQASGANVLTF | TRBJ2-6 | - | 18 | TRBD1 | TRBV28
TGTGCCAGCAGCGTAGGAGGCAGGGTGGGATCACCCCTCCACTTT | CASSVGGRVGSPLHF | TRBJ1-6 | - | 15 | - | TRBV9
TGTGCCAGCAGCTTAGAGGCAGGGGTGCGCTACACCTTC | CASSLEAGVRYTF | TRBJ1-2 | - | 13 | - | TRBV7-2
TGTGCCAGCAGTGAATCGTCGTACGAGCAGTACTTC | CASSESSYEQYF | TRBJ2-7 | few | 12 | - | TRBV6-1
TGTGCCAGCAGCGTTAGTCCGCTGAACACTGAAGCTTTCTTT | CASSVSPLNTEAFF | TRBJ1-1 | - | 14 | - | TRBV9
TGCGGCTTCCGGTGGAAGGACAGGGGGAGAGAGACCCAGTACTTC | CGFRWKDRGRETQYF | TRBJ2-5 | - | 15 | TRBD1 | TRBV23-1
TGTGCCAGTACCCCGCTCGGGGAAATCCCGCGTTCCGGCTACACCTTC | CASTPLGEIPRSGYTF | TRBJ1-2 | - | 16 | - | TRBV19
TGTGCCAGCAGCTCCCGGGAGGCCAACACAGATACGCAGTATTTT | CASSSREANTDTQYF | TRBJ2-3 | many | 15 | TRBD2 | TRBV7-9
TGTGCCAGCAGTGAAAGACAGGGCTCCAGGGACGAGCAGTACTTC | CASSERQGSRDEQYF | TRBJ2-7 | - | 15 | TRBD1 | TRBV25-1
TGTGCCAGCAGTTCGGGGTACACTGAAGCTTTCTTT | CASSSGYTEAFF | TRBJ1-1 | - | 12 | - | TRBV28
TGTGCCAGCAGCTTCTCCCCCCGGGACAACGAGCAGTACTTC | CASSFSPRDNEQYF | TRBJ2-7 | - | 14 | - | TRBV7-9
TGTGCCAGCAGCCAAGGACCCGGACAGGGGGAAGATACGCAGTATTTT | CASSQGPGQGEDTQYF | TRBJ2-3 | - | 16 | TRBD1 | TRBV4-2
TGTGCCAGCAGCTTAGGACAGGGGGATTCGTACACTGAAGCTTTCTTT | CASSLGQGDSYTEAFF | TRBJ1-1 | - | 16 | TRBD1 | TRBV7-9